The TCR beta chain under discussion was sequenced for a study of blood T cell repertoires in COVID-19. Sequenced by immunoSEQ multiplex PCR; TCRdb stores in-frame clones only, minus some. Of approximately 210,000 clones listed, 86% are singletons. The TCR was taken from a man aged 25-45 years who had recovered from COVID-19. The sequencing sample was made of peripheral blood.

CDR3 residues: CASRRVRQSTGDYQPQHF. CDR3 bases: TGTGCCAGCCGCAGGGTTAGACAGTCGACAGGGGACTATCAGCCCCAGCATTTT. The gene calls are TRBV27 and TRBJ1-5, with TRBD1 identical over 8 bases. This CDR3 spans 18 amino acids. Trimming cost V 8 bases and J 5 bases; bases outside gene matches: 20. CDR1 is MNHEY, CDR2 SMNVEV, per germline (reference sequence).